This TCR beta chain was captured by sequencing in a study of T cells in Graves' hyperthyroidism and ophthalmopathy. TCR beta CDR3 regions were amplified from RNA transcripts. First-round RT-PCR of the TCR CDR3 relied on the HTBI primer set. TCRdb re-called the multiplex PCR reads with MiXCR, one entry per CDR3 protein. In the table there are just under 750,000 distinct CDR3 sequences, over 35% of which are singletons. Many counts were recorded for this clonotype. Its antigen is unknown. In patients aged 18 to 65, hyperthyroidism was newly diagnosed, with duration under 2 months. Exclusion criteria comprised uncontrolled infection, other autoimmune disease, pregnancy or lactation. Diagnostic assessment was based on clinical symptoms, serum thyroxine and TRAb, thyroid ultrasound and orbital computed tomography. Study outcomes and limitations: Researchers found most expanded thyroid clonotypes above 0.001 in blood as well.

The source of this sequence is a woman in her thirties or forties with Graves' hyperthyroidism. Sequencing was performed on blood.

In DNA, the CDR3 is TGTGCCAGTAGTAGGGGGCCTTCTGCCGGCGAGCAGTACTTC. Translating it yields CASSRGPSAGEQYF. The chain uses TRBV19 and TRBJ2-7; perhaps TRBD1 as D (6 bases). The germline V and J ends were trimmed by 4 bases and 6 bases, with 16 bases remaining between them. Looked up from germline, CDR1 is LNHDA and CDR2 is SQIVND (reference sequence). The CDR3 runs to 14 residues.